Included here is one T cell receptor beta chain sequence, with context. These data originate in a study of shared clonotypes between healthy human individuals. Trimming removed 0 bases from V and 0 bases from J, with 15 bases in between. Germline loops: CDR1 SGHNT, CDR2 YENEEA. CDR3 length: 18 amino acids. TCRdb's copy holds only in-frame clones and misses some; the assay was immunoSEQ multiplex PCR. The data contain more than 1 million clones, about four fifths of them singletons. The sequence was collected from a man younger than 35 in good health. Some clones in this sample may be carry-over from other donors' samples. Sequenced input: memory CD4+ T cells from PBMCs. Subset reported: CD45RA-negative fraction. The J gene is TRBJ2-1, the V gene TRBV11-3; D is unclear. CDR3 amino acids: CASSLEGYAVYSYNEQFF. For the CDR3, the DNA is TGTGCCAGCAGCTTAGAAGGGTATGCGGTTTACTCCTACAATGAGCAGTTCTTC.